This TCR beta chain emerged from a study of CXCR3-negative and CXCR3-positive naive CD8 T cells. Findings and caveats of the study: Greater hydrophobicity was found in TRB CDR3s of CXCR3-positive naive cells than of CXCR3-negative naive cells. The study found comparably high diversity in both naive subsets and much lower diversity in memory CD8+ cells.

TRB cDNA was prepared as libraries by UMI-labeled 5' RACE. TCRdb reprocessed the 5' RACE reads; each CDR3 protein has one entry and no DNA is given. Recorded here are some 60,000 distinct CDR3 sequences; the top ten clones represent around 0.5%. The CDR3 extends over 14 amino acids. Germline CDR1 is LGHDT and CDR2 is YNNKEL (reference sequence). Comment on this clonotype: Its target is unknown.

Those CD8+ T cells considered naive were CD45RO-CCR7+CD27+CD95-. This chain connects TRBV3-1 to TRBJ2-2; the D call of TRBD2 rests on TCRdb alone, since no DNA is present to check it. The sequence was obtained from a human donor in good health. Some clones in this sample may be carry-over from other donors' samples. Material: naive CXCR3+ CD8+ T cells from blood. Subset here: CD45RO-CCR7+CD27+CD95- naive CD8+ T cells expressing CXCR3 (TNR3+). The CDR3 region is CASSRPGEYGELFF. Full variable domain (missing parts from reference TRBV3-1 and TRBJ2-2): DTAVSQTPKYLVTQMGNDKSIKCEQNLGHDTMYWYKQDSKKFLKIMFSYNNKELIINETVPNRFSPKSPDKAHLNLHINSLELGDSAVYFCASSRPGEYGELFFGEGSRLTVL.